This paragraph covers one T cell receptor (beta chain) sequence. Its target is unknown. This entry comes from a study of vaccination effects on CD4 cells after COVID-19. Viral peptide pool expansion of antigen-specific CD4+ T cells preceded sequencing in the ViraFEST assay. With nine to eleven days of culture completed, CD4+ T cells were isolated. The healthy vaccine recipients, who had no prior SARS-CoV-2 infection, showed negative nucleocapsid antibodies. Cells had half their medium changed to IL-2 medium on days 3 and 7. CDR3 size: 14 residues. CDR1 and CDR2 (germline): SGHTA, FQGNSA. V trimming: 1 base; J trimming: 6 bases; junction bases outside the gene matches: 4. Profiling relied on immunoSEQ multiplex PCR, and the TCRdb table lists in-frame clones only, not all of them. This sample has about 27,000 clones, with roughly two thirds found just once.

The TCR comes from a human donor who received a COVID-19 vaccine. This specimen consisted of CD4+ T cells from PBMCs cultured with SARS-CoV-2 spike peptides, obtained before COVID-19 vaccination. This chain uses TRBV7-2 with TRBJ2-7; 9 bases map to TRBD2. CDR3 in amino acids: CASSLDGTSPEQYF. In DNA, the CDR3 is TGTGCCAGCAGCTTAGATGGGACTAGCCCCGAGCAGTACTTC. Complete variable domain (other parts from reference TRBV7-2 and TRBJ2-7): GAGVSQSPSNKVTEKGKDVELRCDPISGHTALYWYRQSLGQGLEFLIYFQGNSAPDKSGLPSDRFSAERTGGSVSTLTIQRTQQEDSAVYLCASSLDGTSPEQYFGPGTRLTVT.